This TCR beta chain was sequenced during a study of Graves' ophthalmopathy and Graves' hyperthyroidism. Germline assignment: CDR1 LNHDA and CDR2 SQIVND (reference sequence). V was pared by 7 bases and J by 1 base, with 4 bases of the junction left unmatched. The CDR3 length is 14 residues. The TCR beta CDR3 regions underwent amplification from RNA transcripts. RT-PCR was first run with HTBI primers, then multiplex PCR in a second round. TCRdb reprocessed the multiplex PCR reads via MiXCR and lists one record per CDR3 protein. The table records 650,000 to 900,000 distinct CDR3 sequences, 40% of them present only once. Findings and caveats of the study: Most thyroid-expanded clonotypes exceeding 0.001 frequency were also found in blood. Discrimination between ophthalmopathy and stable hyperthyroidism by a 13-signature model showed 85% to 90% sensitivity and roughly 80% specificity.

This clonotype occurred many times. The antigen is undetermined. The chain uses TRBV19 and TRBJ1-1; the match to TRBD1 covers 9 bases. The specimen was peripheral blood. The sequence derives from an adult man with Graves' ophthalmopathy. The CDR3 loop reads CASTGTGRNTEAFF. CDR3 coding DNA: TGTGCCAGTACCGGGACAGGGAGGAACACTGAAGCTTTCTTT.